Shown below are 20 T cell receptor beta chains from a single sample sequenced in a study of T cell repertoires in cytomegalovirus infection. TCRdb analysed the reads with MiXCR anew, one entry per CDR3 protein. The table shows some 400,000 distinct CDR3 sequences, with roughly 31% occurring only once. The sample taken for sequencing was PBMCs. These receptors originate from a human donor in good health (CMV status not recorded). Some clones in this sample may be carry-over from other donors' samples.

The CDR3 coding sequence is TGTGCCAGCAGTCTTCTCGAGGGCTTCACAGATACGCAGTATTTT. This translates into CASSLLEGFTDTQYF. The V gene is TRBV28, the J gene TRBJ2-3; a possible D gene is TRBD2 (5 bases). The V and J ends lost 5 bases and 2 bases respectively, with 14 bases between them. This CDR3 is built from 15 residues. In germline, CDR1 is MDHEN, CDR2 SYDVKM.

In its sample, this clonotype was seen a few times. The chain combines TRBV12-3 or TRBV12-4 with TRBJ2-7; D gene ambiguous. Trimming shortened V by 5 bases and J by 4 bases, and 18 bases separated the two germline ends. CDR3 length: 15 residues. CDR3 in amino acids: CASSVRPGSPYEQYF. CDR3 nucleotide sequence: TGTGCCAGCAGTGTTCGACCAGGATCCCCTTACGAGCAGTACTTC.

This rearrangement joins TRBV19 to TRBJ2-3; D not resolved. V lost 5 bases to trimming and J lost 0 bases, with 12 bases between them. The CDR3 length is 15 residues. Germline CDR1 LNHDA, CDR2 SQIVND (reference sequence). The CDR3 spells CASSRSLESTDTQYF. CDR3 bases: TGTGCCAGTAGTCGTTCATTGGAAAGCACAGATACGCAGTATTTT.

This clonotype was seen once. With a much larger clone just one base away, this may be a read error. This sequence joins TRBV6-8 and TRBJ1-4; TRBD1 might be the D (5 bases). Per germline, CDR1 MNHGY and CDR2 SAAAGT. The length of the CDR3 is 14 residues. Trimming left V 1 base short and J 6 bases short, with 9 bases between. The CDR3 sequence: CASSYFGGDEKLFF. The CDR3 nucleotides are TGTGCCAGCAGTTACTTTGGGGGGGATGAAAAACTGTTTTTT.

The chain combines TRBV9 with TRBJ2-1, with TRBD2 matching 8 bases. After removal of 4 bases from V and 7 bases from J, the junction contained 7 bases not matched to a gene. The CDR3 extends over 14 amino acids. Germline CDR1 SGDLS, CDR2 YYNGEE. CDR3 DNA: TGTGCCAGCAGCCAAGGGGGGACTAGGAATGAGCAGTTCTTC. Amino acids: CASSQGGTRNEQFF.

The gene calls are TRBV12-3 or TRBV12-4 and TRBJ1-1; the match to TRBD1 covers 7 bases. V was pared by 5 bases and J by 12 bases, with 6 bases of the junction left unmatched. The CDR3 spans 11 residues. The CDR3 region has the DNA TGTGCCAGCAGTCCTACAGGGGAACCTTTCTTT. Translated, it gives CASSPTGEPFF.

This clonotype was detected a few times. The J gene is TRBJ1-6, the V gene TRBV6-2 or TRBV6-3; the match to TRBD1 covers 9 bases. Germline assignment: CDR1 MNHEY and CDR2 SVGEGT. The CDR3 is 13 residues long. Losses at the gene ends were 6 bases for V and 12 bases for J; bases not matched to a gene: 6. CDR3 in amino acids: CASRGQGVEPLHF. In DNA, the CDR3 is TGTGCCAGCAGGGGACAGGGAGTGGAACCCCTCCACTTT.

This clonotype was observed a few times. The rearrangement uses TRBV20-1 and TRBJ2-7; the D call may be TRBD1 or TRBD2 (5 bases each). Between the trimmed V and J ends, which lost 1 base and 2 bases, there was a span of 15 bases. Germline CDR1 DFQATT, CDR2 SNEGSKA (reference sequence). The CDR3 has 15 amino acids. The CDR3, as DNA: TGCAGTGCTAGAGTTATGAGGGGAGCAGCCTACGAGCAGTACTTC. It codes for CSARVMRGAAYEQYF.

This clonotype occurred many times. The chain links TRBV12-3 or TRBV12-4 to TRBJ2-1, with 9 bases fitting TRBD1. Trimming cost V 6 bases and J 8 bases; bases outside gene matches: 8. This CDR3 spans 14 amino acids. CDR3 nucleotide sequence: TGTGCCAGCAGCCGGGGACAGGGAAGCGATGAGCAGTTCTTC. This encodes CASSRGQGSDEQFF.

This clonotype was observed a few times. CDR3 in amino acids: CASSLAPGQPFIEQYF. The CDR3 nucleotides are TGCGCCAGCAGCTTGGCTCCGGGACAGCCCTTTATCGAGCAGTACTTC. J is TRBJ2-7 and V is TRBV5-1, with TRBD1 identical over 7 bases. This CDR3 has 16 residues. CDR1 is SGHRS, CDR2 YFSETQ, per germline. V lost 0 bases to trimming and J lost 6 bases; unmatched junction nucleotides: 12.

This clonotype has just a few counts. The CDR3 bases are TGTGCCAGTAGTGGGGAGACAGGGCATCAGCCCCAGCATTTT. Residues: CASSGETGHQPQHF. This chain joins TRBV19 and TRBJ1-5; TRBD1 matches 7 bases. Per germline, CDR1 LNHDA and CDR2 SQIVND (reference sequence). The CDR3 extends over 14 amino acids. V trimming: 5 bases; J trimming: 5 bases; junction bases outside the gene matches: 6. Full variable domain (rest looked up from reference TRBV19 and TRBJ1-5): DGGITQSPKYLFRKEGQNVTLSCEQNLNHDAMYWYRQDPGQGLRLIYYSQIVNDFQKGDIAEGYSVSREKKESFPLTVTSAQKNPTAFYLCASSGETGHQPQHFGDGTRLSIL.

The CDR3 sequence: CASKPSGGLDTQYF. CDR3 in DNA: TGTGCCAGCAAGCCTAGCGGGGGGCTAGATACGCAGTATTTT. The rearrangement uses TRBV7-2 and TRBJ2-3; TRBD2 matches at 11 bases. CDR3 length: 14 amino acids. Germline V gene data show CDR1 as SGHTA and CDR2 as FQGNSA. V lost 7 bases and J lost 5; bases outside the gene matches: 5.

The V and J genes are TRBV2 and TRBJ2-7, with 8 bases identical to TRBD2. Unmatched junction bases numbered 17, after V lost 6 bases and J lost 1 base. The CDR3 spans 18 residues. The germline CDR1 and CDR2 sequences are SNHLY and FYNNEI. As DNA, the CDR3 is TGTGCCAGCAGGGGGGGTTGGGCGGGGGGTCATCCTTCCTACGAGCAGTACTTC. Residues: CASRGGWAGGHPSYEQYF.

The chain is built from TRBV5-1 and TRBJ1-2; 9 bases agree with TRBD1. The CDR3 loop spans 13 amino acids. Germline lookup yields CDR1 SGHRS and CDR2 YFSETQ. J lost 6 bases, V lost 4 bases, and 4 bases had no gene match. The CDR3 reads CASSRGDRDGYTF. Here the CDR3 DNA reads TGCGCCAGCAGCCGAGGGGACAGGGATGGCTACACCTTC.

At least ten counts were recorded for this clonotype. The chain is built from TRBV7-6 and TRBJ2-7, with 8 nucleotides matching TRBD1. V lost 5 bases to trimming and J lost 3 bases; unmatched junction nucleotides: 9. The CDR3 is 15 residues long. From germline, CDR1 is SGHVS and CDR2 FNYEAQ. CDR3 region: CASSPTRTGSYEQYF. CDR3 nucleotides: TGTGCCAGCAGCCCTACTCGGACAGGGAGCTACGAGCAGTACTTC.

This clonotype came up a few times. The J gene is TRBJ2-1, the V gene TRBV29-1; TRBD2 matches at 10 bases. Trimming cost V 7 bases and J 7 bases; bases outside gene matches: 16. The CDR3 sequence is 16 residues long. Germline V gives CDR1 SQVTM, CDR2 ANQGSEA. The CDR3 region has the DNA TGCAGCGCCGCCACACTAGCGGGGAGAAAACCTAATGAGCAGTTCTTC. It encodes CSAATLAGRKPNEQFF.

With regard to this clonotype: The junction shows a germline mismatch at one end, possibly a read error. This rearrangement joins TRBV3-1 to TRBJ2-5; 13 nucleotides align to TRBD2. CDR3 length: 16 amino acids. Germline CDR1 reads LGHDT; CDR2 reads YNNKEL (reference sequence). CDR3: CASSRGLAGDSETPYF. The DNA for the CDR3 is TGTGCCAGCAGCCGAGGACTAGCGGGGGATTCAGAGACCCCGTACTTC.

The chain joins TRBV29-1 to TRBJ1-1, with 9 bases matching TRBD1. The length of the CDR3 is 17 residues. Per the germline V gene, CDR1 is SQVTM and CDR2 is ANQGSEA. With 3 bases clipped from V and 1 base from J, the junction kept 12 bases outside the gene matches. The CDR3 DNA is TGCAGCGTTGATACTAGGACAGGGGATCCCCCGAACACTGAAGCTTTCTTT. Translation gives CSVDTRTGDPPNTEAFF.

This sequence joins TRBV5-1 and TRBJ2-3; the D is unclear. Germline CDR1 reads SGHRS; CDR2 reads YFSETQ. This CDR3 comprises 13 residues. V was pared by 0 bases and J by 8 bases, with 10 bases between. CDR3 amino acids: CASSLVGLSTQYF. In DNA, the CDR3 is TGCGCCAGCAGCTTGGTTGGTCTTAGTACGCAGTATTTT.

This clonotype was counted ten times or more. This chain uses TRBV7-6 with TRBJ2-2; tentatively, D is TRBD1 or TRBD2 (5 bases each). The V gene lost 0 bases and the J gene lost 6 bases, with 8 bases spanning the gap. Germline values: CDR1 SGHVS, CDR2 FNYEAQ. The CDR3 has 14 amino acids. The CDR3 loop reads CASSLAKGPGELFF. Written as DNA, the CDR3 is TGTGCCAGCAGCTTAGCAAAGGGACCCGGGGAGCTGTTTTTT.